Included here is one T cell receptor (beta chain) sequence, with context. The antigen remains undetermined. This sample stems from a study of cytomegalovirus exposure and HLA in healthy donors. This CDR3 contains 14 residues. The V segment lost 8 bases and the J segment 2 bases; nucleotides outside the gene matches: 8. Germline CDR1 reads MNHEY; CDR2 reads SVGAGI. It was with 60 Vbeta and 13 Jbeta primers that the PCR ran. Sequencing was performed with immunoSEQ multiplex PCR; in TCRdb, only in-frame clones are kept and a portion is missing. Altogether roughly 190,000 clones are present, about 83% being singletons, with the ten largest covering about 2.6%. Findings and caveats of the study: Some public TCRs appeared in many individuals, while most sequences were rare.

The chain is built from TRBV6-5 and TRBJ2-7; 8 bases are a match to TRBD2. The sample taken for sequencing was PBMCs. This clonotype originated in a female donor in good health and CMV-seronegative. The CDR3 nucleotides are TGTGCCAGCCGGGGGGGGACGCCAACCTACGAGCAGTACTTC. This codes for CASRGGTPTYEQYF.